The text below deals with one T cell receptor (beta chain). Only in-frame clones appear in the TCRdb table, and some are missing; sequencing was by immunoSEQ multiplex PCR. The sample contains about 90,000 clones, approximately 90% of which appear only once. This sample stems from a study of OX40 agonist ivuxolimab in advanced cancers. The CDR3 is made up of 17 amino acids. Germline V lookup: CDR1 SGHVS, CDR2 FNYEAQ. V dropped 4 bases and J dropped 2; count of bases not matched to a gene: 8. The sample in question was CD4+ or CD8+ T cells sorted from blood, obtained in a trial of the OX40 agonist ivuxolimab. This sequence joins TRBV7-6 and TRBJ2-2; 9 nucleotides align to TRBD1. The TCR originated in an adult with an advanced solid tumor such as melanoma, head and neck, liver or kidney cancer. DNA for the CDR3: TGTGCCAGCAGCTCGCCCGGGACAGGGAAAAACACCGGGGAGCTGTTTTTT. The encoded protein is CASSSPGTGKNTGELFF. The whole variable domain, filled in from reference TRBV7-6 and TRBJ2-2, reads GAGVSQSPRYKVTKRGQDVALRCDPISGHVSLYWYRQALGQGPEFLTYFNYEAQQDKSGLPNDRFSAERPEGSISTLTIQRTEQRDSAMYRCASSSPGTGKNTGELFFGEGSRLTVL.